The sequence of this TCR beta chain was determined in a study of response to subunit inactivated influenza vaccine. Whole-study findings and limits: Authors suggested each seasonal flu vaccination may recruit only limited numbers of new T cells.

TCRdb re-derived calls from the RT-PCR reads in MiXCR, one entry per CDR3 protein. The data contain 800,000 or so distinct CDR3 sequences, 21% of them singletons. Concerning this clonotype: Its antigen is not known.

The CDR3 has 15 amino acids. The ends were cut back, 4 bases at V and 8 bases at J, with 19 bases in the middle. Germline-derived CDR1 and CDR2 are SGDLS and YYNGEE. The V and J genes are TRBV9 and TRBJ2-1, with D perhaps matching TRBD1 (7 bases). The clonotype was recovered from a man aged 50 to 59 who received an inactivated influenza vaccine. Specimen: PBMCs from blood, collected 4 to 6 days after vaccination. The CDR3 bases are TGTGCCAGCAGCAATAGCGGAAGGGGGCTAGATGAGCAGTTCTTC. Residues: CASSNSGRGLDEQFF. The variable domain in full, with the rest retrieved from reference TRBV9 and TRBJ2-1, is DSGVTQTPKHLITATGQRVTLRCSPRSGDLSVYWYQQSLDQGLQFLIQYYNGEERAKGNILERFSAQQFPDLHSELNLSSLELGDSALYFCASSNSGRGLDEQFFGPGTRLTVL.